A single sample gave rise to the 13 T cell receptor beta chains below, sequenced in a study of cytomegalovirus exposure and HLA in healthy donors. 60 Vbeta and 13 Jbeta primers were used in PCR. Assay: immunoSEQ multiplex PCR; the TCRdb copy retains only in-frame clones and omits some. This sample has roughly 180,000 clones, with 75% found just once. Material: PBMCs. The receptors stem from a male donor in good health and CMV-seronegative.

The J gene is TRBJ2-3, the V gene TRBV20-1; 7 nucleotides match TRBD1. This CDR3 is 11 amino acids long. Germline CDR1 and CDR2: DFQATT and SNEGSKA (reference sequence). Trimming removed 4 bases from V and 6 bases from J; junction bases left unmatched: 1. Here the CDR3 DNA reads TGCAGTGCTATGGGACAGGATACGCAGTATTTT. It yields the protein CSAMGQDTQYF.

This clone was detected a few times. This CDR3 reads CASGSDRSPLHF. The CDR3 DNA is TGTGCTAGTGGTTCGGACAGGTCACCCCTCCACTTT. The chain combines TRBV12-5 with TRBJ1-6; TRBD1 matches at 7 bases. This CDR3 region has 12 residues. Germline V gene sequence: CDR1 LGHNT, CDR2 FRNRAP. Trimming took 4 bases from V and 10 from J; bases not matched to a gene: 1.

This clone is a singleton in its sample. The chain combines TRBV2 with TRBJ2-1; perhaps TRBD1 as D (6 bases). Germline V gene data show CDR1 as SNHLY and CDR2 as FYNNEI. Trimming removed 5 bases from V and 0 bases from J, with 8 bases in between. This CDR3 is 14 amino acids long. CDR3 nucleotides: TGTGCCAGCAGTAGACAGGACTCCTACAATGAGCAGTTCTTC. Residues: CASSRQDSYNEQFF.

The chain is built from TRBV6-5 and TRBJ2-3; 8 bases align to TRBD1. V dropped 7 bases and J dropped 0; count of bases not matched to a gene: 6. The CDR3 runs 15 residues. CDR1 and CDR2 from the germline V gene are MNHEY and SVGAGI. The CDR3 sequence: CASTRQGSSTDTQYF. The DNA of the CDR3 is TGTGCCAGCACTCGACAGGGGTCTAGCACAGATACGCAGTATTTT.

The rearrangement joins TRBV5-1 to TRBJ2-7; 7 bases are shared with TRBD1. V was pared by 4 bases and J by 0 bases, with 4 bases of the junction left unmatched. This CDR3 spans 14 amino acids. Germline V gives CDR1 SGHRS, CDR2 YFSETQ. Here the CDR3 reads CASSRDRASYEQYF. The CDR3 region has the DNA TGCGCCAGCAGCAGGGACAGAGCCTCCTACGAGCAGTACTTC.

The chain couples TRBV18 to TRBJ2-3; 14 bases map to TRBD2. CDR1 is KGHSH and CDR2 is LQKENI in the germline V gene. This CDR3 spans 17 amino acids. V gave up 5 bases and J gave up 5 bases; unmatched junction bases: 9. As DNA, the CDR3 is TGTGCCAGCTCAACTTCCGGGACTAGCGGGAGTATAGATACGCAGTATTTT. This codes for CASSTSGTSGSIDTQYF.

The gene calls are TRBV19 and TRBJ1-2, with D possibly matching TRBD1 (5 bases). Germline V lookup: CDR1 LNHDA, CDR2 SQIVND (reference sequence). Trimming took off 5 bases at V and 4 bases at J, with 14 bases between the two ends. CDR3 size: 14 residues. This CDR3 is CASSPRQTRYGYTF. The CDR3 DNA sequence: TGTGCCAGTAGTCCGCGACAGACACGCTATGGCTACACCTTC.

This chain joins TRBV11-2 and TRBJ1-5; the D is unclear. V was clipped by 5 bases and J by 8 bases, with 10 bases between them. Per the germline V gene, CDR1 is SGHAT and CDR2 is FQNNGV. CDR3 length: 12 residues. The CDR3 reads CASSMMREPQHF. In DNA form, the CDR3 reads TGTGCCAGCAGCATGATGCGGGAGCCCCAGCATTTT.

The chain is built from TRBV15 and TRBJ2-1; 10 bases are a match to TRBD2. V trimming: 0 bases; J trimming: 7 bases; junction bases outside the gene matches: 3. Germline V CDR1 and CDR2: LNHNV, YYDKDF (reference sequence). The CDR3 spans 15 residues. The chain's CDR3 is CATSRESGRGNEQFF. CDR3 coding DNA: TGTGCCACCAGCAGAGAAAGCGGGAGGGGAAATGAGCAGTTCTTC.

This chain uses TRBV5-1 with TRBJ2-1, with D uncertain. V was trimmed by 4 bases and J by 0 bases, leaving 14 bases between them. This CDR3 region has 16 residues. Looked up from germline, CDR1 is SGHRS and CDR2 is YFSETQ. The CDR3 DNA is TGCGCCAGCAGCCCCCATCTCAAGAGCTCCTACAATGAGCAGTTCTTC. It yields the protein CASSPHLKSSYNEQFF.

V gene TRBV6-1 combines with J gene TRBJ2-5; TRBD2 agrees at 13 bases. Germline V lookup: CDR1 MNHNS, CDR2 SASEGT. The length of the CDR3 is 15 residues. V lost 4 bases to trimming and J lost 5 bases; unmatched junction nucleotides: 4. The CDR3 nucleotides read TGTGCCAGCAGTGCGGGACTAGCGGGGAGTGAGACCCAGTACTTC. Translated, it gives CASSAGLAGSETQYF.

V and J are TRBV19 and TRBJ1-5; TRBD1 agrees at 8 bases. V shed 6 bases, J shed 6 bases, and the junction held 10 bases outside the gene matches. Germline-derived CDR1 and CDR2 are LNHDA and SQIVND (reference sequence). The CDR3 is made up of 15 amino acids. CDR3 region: CASRTGQGVGQPQHF. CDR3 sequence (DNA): TGTGCCAGTAGGACTGGACAGGGAGTAGGTCAGCCCCAGCATTTT.

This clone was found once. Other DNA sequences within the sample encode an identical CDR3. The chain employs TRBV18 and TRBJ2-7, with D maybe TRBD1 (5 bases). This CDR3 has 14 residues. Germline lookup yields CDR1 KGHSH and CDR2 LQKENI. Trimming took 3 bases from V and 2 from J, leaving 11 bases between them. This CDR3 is CASSPGQGAYEQYF. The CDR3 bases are TGTGCCAGCTCACCTGGGCAGGGCGCCTACGAGCAGTACTTC.